This T cell receptor beta chain was sequenced for a study of radiotherapy plus CTLA-4 blockade in lung cancer. Study outcomes and limitations: Interferon-beta and early blood T cell clone dynamics reportedly predicted response best.

Sequencing used immunoSEQ multiplex PCR; TCRdb keeps in-frame clones, though not all of them. The sample records roughly 110,000 clones, roughly four fifths being singletons. CTLA-4 blockade with ipilimumab, together with focal radiation, was given to patients with chemo-refractory metastatic non-small-cell lung cancer. CDR1 is SGHTA, CDR2 FQGNSA, per germline. V gave up 7 bases and J gave up 1 base, with 13 bases separating them. The CDR3 length is 14 residues. A word on this clone: Its antigen is unknown.

This TCR was recovered from a human donor with non-small cell lung cancer that progressed on radiotherapy plus ipilimumab. Some clones in this sample may be carry-over from other donors' samples. This chain links TRBV7-2 with TRBJ2-5; D gene uncertain. The sequences come from peripheral blood, collected from a patient treated with radiotherapy plus ipilimumab. The CDR3: CASTRIVGQETQYF. CDR3 DNA: TGTGCCAGCACCCGAATCGTGGGCCAAGAGACCCAGTACTTC.